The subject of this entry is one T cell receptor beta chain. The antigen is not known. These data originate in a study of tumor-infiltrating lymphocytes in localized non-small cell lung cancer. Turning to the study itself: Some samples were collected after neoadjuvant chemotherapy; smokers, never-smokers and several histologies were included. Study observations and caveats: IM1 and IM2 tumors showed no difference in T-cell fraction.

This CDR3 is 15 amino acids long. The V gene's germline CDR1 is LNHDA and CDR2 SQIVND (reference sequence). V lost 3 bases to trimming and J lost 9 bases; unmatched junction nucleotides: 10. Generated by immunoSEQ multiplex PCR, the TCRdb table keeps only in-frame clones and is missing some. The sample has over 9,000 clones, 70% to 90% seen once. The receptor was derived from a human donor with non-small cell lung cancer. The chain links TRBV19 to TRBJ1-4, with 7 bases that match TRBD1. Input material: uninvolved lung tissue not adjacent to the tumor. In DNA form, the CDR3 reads TGTGCCAGTAGTATTTACGGACAGGTTCGGCAAAAACTGTTTTTT. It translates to CASSIYGQVRQKLFF.